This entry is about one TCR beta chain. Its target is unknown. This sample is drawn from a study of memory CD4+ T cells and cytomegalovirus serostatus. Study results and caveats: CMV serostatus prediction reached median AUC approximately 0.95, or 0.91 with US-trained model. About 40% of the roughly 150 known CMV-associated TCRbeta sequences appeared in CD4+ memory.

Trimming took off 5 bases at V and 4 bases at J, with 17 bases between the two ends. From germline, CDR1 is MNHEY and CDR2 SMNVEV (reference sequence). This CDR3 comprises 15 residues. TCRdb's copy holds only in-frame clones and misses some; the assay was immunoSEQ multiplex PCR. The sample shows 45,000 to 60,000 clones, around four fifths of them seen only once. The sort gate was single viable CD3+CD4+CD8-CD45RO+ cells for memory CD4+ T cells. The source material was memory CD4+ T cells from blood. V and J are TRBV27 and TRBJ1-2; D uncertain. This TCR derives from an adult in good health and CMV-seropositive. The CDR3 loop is CASSLGPPETYGYTF. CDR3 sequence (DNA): TGTGCCAGCAGTCTCGGGCCTCCGGAAACCTATGGCTACACCTTC.